The text below deals with one T cell receptor (beta chain). Its cognate antigen is unknown. This sample was included in a study of CXCR3-negative and CXCR3-positive naive CD8 T cells. Study-level points and caveats: Fresh PBMCs were used in most assays, and CXCR3 expression partially decreased after cryopreservation. Naive CXCR3-positive and CXCR3-negative cells shared similar TRBV-TRBJ usage, unlike memory cells.

UMI-labeled 5' RACE yielded the TRB cDNA libraries. TCRdb re-analyzed the 5' RACE reads; it lists each CDR3 protein once, without DNA. This sample lists some 28,000 distinct CDR3 sequences; its ten largest clones have around 9.6%. The TCR comes from a human donor in good health. Some clones in this sample may be carry-over from other donors' samples. Sequenced input: memory CD8+ T cells from blood.

CDR3 sequence: CATSSGLAGEKFTDTQYF. V usage is TRBV15 and J usage is TRBJ2-3; with no DNA, the TCRdb D assignment of TRBD2 cannot be verified. Germline V gene sequence: CDR1 LNHNV, CDR2 YYDKDF (reference sequence). This CDR3 spans 18 amino acids.